The 13 T cell receptor beta chains listed next were all sequenced from one sample in a study of glioma-infiltrating T cells after dendritic cell vaccination. As to time point: after dendritic cell vaccination, including at tumor progression/relapse. TCRdb's table, derived via immunoSEQ multiplex PCR, lists solely in-frame clones and lacks some. The data contain 70,000 to 100,000 clones, around 83% of them singletons. The sample in question was blood, obtained after dendritic cell vaccination. The receptors here all came from a human donor with glioblastoma.

The chain has TRBV2 and TRBJ1-2, with D uncertain. Germline CDR1 reads SNHLY; CDR2 reads FYNNEI. Trimming shortened V by 3 bases and J by 2 bases, and 10 bases separated the two germline ends. The CDR3 extends over 14 amino acids. CDR3 in DNA: TGTGCCAGCAGTGAGCTAGTCCCCAACTATGGCTACACCTTC. It codes for CASSELVPNYGYTF.

The rearrangement uses TRBV19 and TRBJ1-5, with D possibly being TRBD1 (6 bases). CDR3 length: 17 residues. The germline V gene has CDR1 LNHDA and CDR2 SQIVND (reference sequence). The V end lost 4 bases, the J end lost 0 bases, and 16 bases lay between the germline ends. This CDR3 reads CASSTLNLDSSNQPQHF. In DNA, the CDR3 is TGTGCCAGTAGTACACTAAATCTGGACAGTAGCAATCAGCCCCAGCATTTT.

The chain carries TRBV10-3 and TRBJ2-5; D is possibly TRBD1 (5 bases). The CDR3 extends over 15 amino acids. Germline CDR1 is ENHRY and CDR2 is SYGVKD. V was cut by 3 bases and J by 3 bases, with 14 bases left in between. The CDR3 sequence: CAISDRGREEETQYF. The CDR3, as DNA: TGTGCCATCAGTGATAGGGGAAGGGAAGAAGAGACCCAGTACTTC.

V is TRBV7-9 and J is TRBJ1-2; TRBD1 aligns across 11 bases. J gave up 4 bases and V 4 bases, and 8 bases lay outside the gene matches. CDR1 is SEHNR and CDR2 is FQNEAQ in the germline V gene (reference sequence). CDR3 length: 16 residues. The CDR3 DNA sequence: TGTGCCAGCAGCTCCCTGGACAGGGGGCATTTCTATGGCTACACCTTC. Translated: CASSSLDRGHFYGYTF.

V gene TRBV30 combines with J gene TRBJ2-1; the match to TRBD2 covers 11 bases. Germline trimming cut 0 bases from V and 2 bases from J; bases unmatched to any gene: 9. The CDR3 contains 18 residues. Germline loops: CDR1 GTSNPN, CDR2 SVGIG (reference sequence). The CDR3 protein is CAWSVRPPTSGAYNEQFF. The CDR3 DNA is TGTGCCTGGAGTGTACGACCCCCGACTAGCGGGGCCTACAATGAGCAGTTCTTC. Based on the CDR3 plus reference TRBV30 and TRBJ2-1, the full variable domain is SQTIHQWPATLVQPVGSPLSLECTVEGTSNPNLYWYRQAAGRGLQLLFYSVGIGQISSEVPQNLSASRPQDRQFILSSKKLLLSDSGFYLCAWSVRPPTSGAYNEQFFGPGTRLTVL.

This clone was detected only a few times. The chain uses TRBV15 and TRBJ1-1, with D possibly matching TRBD1 (6 bases). CDR1 and CDR2 (germline): LNHNV, YYDKDF (reference sequence). The CDR3 runs to 13 residues. Trimming left V 0 bases short and J 7 bases short, with 9 bases between. The CDR3 nucleotides read TGTGCCACCAGCAGAGACCGGACAGTTGAAGCTTTCTTT. Translated: CATSRDRTVEAFF.

V gene TRBV14 combines with J gene TRBJ1-2; D is unclear. The germline V gene encodes CDR1 SGHDN and CDR2 FVKESK. V was shortened by 4 bases and J by 8 bases, with 20 bases between the two germline ends. This CDR3 spans 15 amino acids. The CDR3 loop is CASSRTAAPQRGYTF. In DNA form, the CDR3 reads TGTGCCAGCAGCCGAACGGCGGCACCCCAACGGGGCTACACCTTC.

V usage is TRBV19 and J usage is TRBJ2-1; TRBD1 agrees at 8 bases. The trim removed 11 bases at V and 6 bases at J, leaving 15 bases unmatched. Germline CDR1 reads LNHDA; CDR2 reads SQIVND (reference sequence). The CDR3 is 15 amino acids. The CDR3 reads CAGSPTGGSTNEQFF. DNA for the CDR3: TGTGCCGGCAGTCCCACAGGGGGTAGCACCAATGAGCAGTTCTTC. The whole variable domain, filled in from reference TRBV19 and TRBJ2-1, reads DGGITQSPKYLFRKEGQNVTLSCEQNLNHDAMYWYRQDPGQGLRLIYYSQIVNDFQKGDIAEGYSVSREKKESFPLTVTSAQKNPTAFYLCAGSPTGGSTNEQFFGPGTRLTVL.

CDR3 sequence: CASIDQGEQYF. DNA for the CDR3: TGTGCCAGCATCGACCAGGGCGAGCAGTACTTC. The J gene is TRBJ2-7, the V gene TRBV6-1; D may be TRBD1 (5 bases). This CDR3 spans 11 amino acids. Between the trimmed V and J ends, which lost 7 bases and 6 bases, there was a span of 10 bases. Germline values: CDR1 MNHNS, CDR2 SASEGT.

V and J are TRBV7-3 and TRBJ1-2, with a possible D match to TRBD1 (6 bases). Trimming pared 4 bases from V and 6 bases from J, leaving 12 bases between. Germline CDR1 and CDR2: SGHTA and FQGTGA. CDR3 length: 13 amino acids. This CDR3 is CASSSSGQNGYTF. The CDR3 DNA sequence: TGTGCCAGCAGCTCCTCCGGACAGAATGGCTACACCTTC.

The chain employs TRBV5-1 and TRBJ1-1; D perhaps matches TRBD1 (5 bases). Trimming pared 1 base from V and 5 bases from J, leaving 12 bases between. This CDR3 region has 14 residues. Looked up from germline, CDR1 is SGHRS and CDR2 is YFSETQ. The CDR3 coding sequence is TGCGCCAGCAGCTTGAATTCAGGGAATACTGAAGCTTTCTTT. This translates into CASSLNSGNTEAFF.

The rearrangement uses TRBV29-1 and TRBJ2-6; D remains ambiguous. The CDR3 has 13 amino acids. From germline, CDR1 is SQVTM and CDR2 ANQGSEA. V was shortened by 4 bases and J by 3 bases, with 7 bases between the two germline ends. The CDR3 DNA sequence: TGCAGCGTTGTCTACCATGGGGCCAACGTCCTGACTTTC. Protein sequence: CSVVYHGANVLTF.

The genes are TRBV5-5 and TRBJ1-2; no firm D call. This CDR3 contains 14 residues. With 0 bases removed from V and 8 bases from J, the gap between germline ends came to 14 bases. Germline V CDR1 and CDR2: SGHKS, YYEKEE (reference sequence). CDR3 sequence reads: CASSLEWEAGGYTF. The CDR3 DNA follows: TGTGCCAGCAGCTTGGAATGGGAGGCGGGAGGCTACACCTTC.